This TCR beta chain derives from a study of blood T cell repertoires in COVID-19. Study summary: In each case, the material was cDNA or gDNA derived from T cells, B-cell-depleted T cells, or PBMCs.

Enrollees, roughly 18 to 95 years old, lived in approximately 25 US areas. The V end was cut by 4 bases, the J end by 10 bases, with 16 bases between. The V gene's germline CDR1 is SEHNR and CDR2 FQNEAQ (reference sequence). The CDR3 extends over 13 amino acids. Under the authors' procedure: Reference gene primer amplification gave estimated nucleated cell counts. Profiled with immunoSEQ multiplex PCR; TCRdb holds only in-frame clones, not every one. The V and J calls and clone size are taken from that table; D and trimming were inferred from the DNA. Among 380,000 or so clones listed, around 90% were seen once.

The sample consisted of PBMCs or T cells enriched from blood (not recorded which). This chain uses TRBV7-9 with TRBJ1-1, with D unclear. This clonotype was obtained from a woman between 35 and 50 years old with acute COVID-19. The chain's CDR3 is CASSSGGDGSAFF. The CDR3 DNA reads TGTGCCAGCAGCTCTGGAGGAGACGGTTCAGCTTTCTTT.